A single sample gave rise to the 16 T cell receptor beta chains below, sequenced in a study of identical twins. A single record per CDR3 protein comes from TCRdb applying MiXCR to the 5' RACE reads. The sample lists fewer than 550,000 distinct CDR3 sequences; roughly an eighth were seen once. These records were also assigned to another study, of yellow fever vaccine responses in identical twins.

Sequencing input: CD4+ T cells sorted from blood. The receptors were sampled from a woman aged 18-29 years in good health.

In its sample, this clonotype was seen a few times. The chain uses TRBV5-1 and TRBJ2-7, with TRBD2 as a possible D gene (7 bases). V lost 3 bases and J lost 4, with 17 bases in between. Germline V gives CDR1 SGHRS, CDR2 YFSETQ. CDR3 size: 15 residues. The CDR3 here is CASSSPAGAGYEQYF. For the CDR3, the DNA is TGCGCCAGCAGCTCCCCCGCGGGGGCCGGGTACGAGCAGTACTTC.

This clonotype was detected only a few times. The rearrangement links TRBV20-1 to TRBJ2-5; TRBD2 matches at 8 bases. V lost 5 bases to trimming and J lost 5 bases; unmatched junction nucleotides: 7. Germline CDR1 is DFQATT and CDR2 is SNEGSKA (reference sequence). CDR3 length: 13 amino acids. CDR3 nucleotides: TGCAGTGCTTCGACTAGCGAGTGGGAGACCCAGTACTTC. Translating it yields CSASTSEWETQYF.

Written as DNA, the CDR3 is TGCAGCGTTGAAGAGGGCGGGATCGGTGGCTACACCTTC. Protein: CSVEEGGIGGYTF. The V gene is TRBV29-1, the J gene TRBJ1-2; D unresolved. Germline CDR1 reads SQVTM; CDR2 reads ANQGSEA. V lost 0 bases to trimming and J lost 7 bases, with 12 bases between them. The CDR3 is 13 amino acids.

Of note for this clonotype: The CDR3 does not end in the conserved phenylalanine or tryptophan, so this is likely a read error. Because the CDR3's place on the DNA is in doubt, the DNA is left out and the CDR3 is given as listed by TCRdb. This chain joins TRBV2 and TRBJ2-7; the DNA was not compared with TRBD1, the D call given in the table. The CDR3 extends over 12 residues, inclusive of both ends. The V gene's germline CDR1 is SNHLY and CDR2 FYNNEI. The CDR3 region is CASSEVDSGGYS.

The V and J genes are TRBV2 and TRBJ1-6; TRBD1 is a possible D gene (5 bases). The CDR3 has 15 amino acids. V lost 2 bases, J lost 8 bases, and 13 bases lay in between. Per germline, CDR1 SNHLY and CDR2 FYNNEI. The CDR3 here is CASSEWAGLDSPLHF. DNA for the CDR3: TGTGCCAGCAGTGAATGGGCAGGGTTGGATTCACCCCTCCACTTT.

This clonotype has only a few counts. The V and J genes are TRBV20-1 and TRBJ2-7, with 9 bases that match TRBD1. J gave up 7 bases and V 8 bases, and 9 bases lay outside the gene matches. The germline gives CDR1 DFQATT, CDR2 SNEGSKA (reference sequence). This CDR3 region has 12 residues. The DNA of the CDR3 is TGCAGTCTAAGACAGGGGGAAGGGGAGCAGTACTTC. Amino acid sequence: CSLRQGEGEQYF.

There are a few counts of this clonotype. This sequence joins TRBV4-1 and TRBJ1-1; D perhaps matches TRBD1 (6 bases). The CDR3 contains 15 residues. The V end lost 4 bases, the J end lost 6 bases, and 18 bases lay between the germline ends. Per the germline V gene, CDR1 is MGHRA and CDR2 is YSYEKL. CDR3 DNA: TGCGCCAGCAGCCTACTACAGGGCGTTCGGGCTGAAGCTTTCTTT. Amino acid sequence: CASSLLQGVRAEAFF.

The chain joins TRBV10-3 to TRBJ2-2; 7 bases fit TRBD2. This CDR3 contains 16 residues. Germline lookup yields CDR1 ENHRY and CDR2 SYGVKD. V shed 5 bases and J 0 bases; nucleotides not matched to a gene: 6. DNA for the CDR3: TGTGCCATCAGTTTTGAGCGGGGAACGAACACCGGGGAGCTGTTTTTT. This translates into CAISFERGTNTGELFF.

The CDR3 region is CATRKETGKPLHF. CDR3 nucleotides: TGTGCCACCAGAAAAGAGACAGGAAAACCCCTCCACTTT. The chain employs TRBV15 and TRBJ1-6, with D possibly being TRBD1 (6 bases). This CDR3 is built from 13 residues. Germline lookup yields CDR1 LNHNV and CDR2 YYDKDF (reference sequence). V was shortened by 6 bases and J by 12 bases, with 15 bases between the two germline ends. The variable domain in full, with the rest retrieved from reference TRBV15 and TRBJ1-6, is DAMVIQNPRYQVTQFGKPVTLSCSQTLNHNVMYWYQQKSSQAPKLLFHYYDKDFNNEADTPDNFQSRRPNTSFCFLDIRSPGLGDTAMYLCATRKETGKPLHFGNGTRLTVT.

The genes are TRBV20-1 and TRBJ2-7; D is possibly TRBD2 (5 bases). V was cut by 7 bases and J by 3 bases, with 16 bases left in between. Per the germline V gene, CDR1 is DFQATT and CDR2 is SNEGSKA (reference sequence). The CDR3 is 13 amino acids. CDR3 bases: TGCAGTGGTGCGGGTCCAGGAGTCTACGAGCAGTACTTC. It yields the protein CSGAGPGVYEQYF.

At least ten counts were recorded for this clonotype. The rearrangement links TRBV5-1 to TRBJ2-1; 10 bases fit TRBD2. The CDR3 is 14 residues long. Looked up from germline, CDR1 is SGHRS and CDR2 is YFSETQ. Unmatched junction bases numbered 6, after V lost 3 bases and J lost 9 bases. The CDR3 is CASSSSGGATEQFF. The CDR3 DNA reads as TGCGCCAGCAGCTCAAGCGGGGGGGCCACTGAGCAGTTCTTC.

This CDR3 reads CASRRTTDTQYF. CDR3 nucleotides: TGTGCCAGCAGAAGGACAACCGATACGCAGTATTTT. J is TRBJ2-3 and V is TRBV6-2 or TRBV6-3; possible D gene TRBD1, 5 bases. Per the germline V gene, CDR1 is MNHEY and CDR2 is SVGEGT. The germline V and J ends were trimmed by 6 bases and 6 bases, with 10 bases remaining between them. The CDR3 is 12 residues long.

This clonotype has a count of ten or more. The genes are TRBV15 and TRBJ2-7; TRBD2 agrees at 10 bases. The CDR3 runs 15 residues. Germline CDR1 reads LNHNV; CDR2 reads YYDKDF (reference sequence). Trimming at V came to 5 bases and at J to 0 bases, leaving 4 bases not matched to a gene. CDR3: CATSRGTSASYEQYF. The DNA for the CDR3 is TGTGCCACCAGCCGAGGGACTAGCGCCTCCTACGAGCAGTACTTC.

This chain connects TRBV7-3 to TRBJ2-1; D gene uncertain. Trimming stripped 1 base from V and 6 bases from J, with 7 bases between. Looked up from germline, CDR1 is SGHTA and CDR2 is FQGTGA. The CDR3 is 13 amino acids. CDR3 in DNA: TGTGCCAGCAGCTTAATAGGCGGCAATGAGCAGTTCTTC. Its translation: CASSLIGGNEQFF.

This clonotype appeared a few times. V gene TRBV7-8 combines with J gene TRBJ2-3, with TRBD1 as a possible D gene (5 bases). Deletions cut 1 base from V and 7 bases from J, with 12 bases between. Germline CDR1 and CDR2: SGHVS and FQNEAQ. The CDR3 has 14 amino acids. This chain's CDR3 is CASSLVPSGNTQYF. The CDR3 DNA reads TGTGCCAGCAGCTTAGTGCCGTCAGGGAATACGCAGTATTTT.

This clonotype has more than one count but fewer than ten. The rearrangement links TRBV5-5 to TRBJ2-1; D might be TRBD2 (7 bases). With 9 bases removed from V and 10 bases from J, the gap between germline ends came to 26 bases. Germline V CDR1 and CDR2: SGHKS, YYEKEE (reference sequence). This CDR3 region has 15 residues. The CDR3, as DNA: TGTGCCACTACCCAGGGCCTTCCTGGGAGGGGGGAGCAGTTCTTC. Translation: CATTQGLPGRGEQFF. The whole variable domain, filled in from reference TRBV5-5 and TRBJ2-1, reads DAGVTQSPTHLIKTRGQQVTLRCSPISGHKSVSWYQQVLGQGPQFIFQYYEKEERGRGNFPDRFSARQFPNYSSELNVNALLLGDSALYLCATTQGLPGRGEQFFGPGTRLTVL.